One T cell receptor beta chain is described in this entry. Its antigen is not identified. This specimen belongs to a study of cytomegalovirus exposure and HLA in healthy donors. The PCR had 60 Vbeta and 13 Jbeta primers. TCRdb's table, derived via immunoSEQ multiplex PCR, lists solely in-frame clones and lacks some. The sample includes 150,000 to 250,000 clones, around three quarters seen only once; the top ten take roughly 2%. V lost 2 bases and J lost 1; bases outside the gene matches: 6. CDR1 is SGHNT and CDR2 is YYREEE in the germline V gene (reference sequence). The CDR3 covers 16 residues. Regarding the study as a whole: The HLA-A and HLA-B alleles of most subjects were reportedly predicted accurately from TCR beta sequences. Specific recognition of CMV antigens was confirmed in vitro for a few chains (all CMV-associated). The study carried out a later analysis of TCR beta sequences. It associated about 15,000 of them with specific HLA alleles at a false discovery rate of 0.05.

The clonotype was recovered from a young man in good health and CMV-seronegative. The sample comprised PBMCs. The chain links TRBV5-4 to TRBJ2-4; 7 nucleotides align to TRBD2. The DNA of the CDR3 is TGTGCCAGCAGCTTAGCGGGACCCGGGGCCAAAAACATTCAGTACTTC. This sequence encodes CASSLAGPGAKNIQYF.